This T cell receptor (beta chain) came from a study of CD8 T cells in ankylosing spondylitis (dated by TCRdb to 2016 to 2017). Study-level background: The study profiled T cell receptor beta repertoires in healthy donors and ankylosing spondylitis patients to find disease-linked TCR variants. The full study cohort comprised 25 ankylosing spondylitis patients and 110 or so healthy donors. Peripheral blood samples were taken, and synovial fluid was additionally collected from ankylosing spondylitis patients.

This clonotype was counted at least ten times. The specificity of this receptor is unknown. Base-call qualities are not available, and no considerably larger clone is one nucleotide away. These reads were obtained on an Illumina HiSeq 2500. Quantitative 5'-RACE with molecular barcodes was used to prepare TCR beta libraries. On the study's bioinformatics: To identify disease-linked TCR variants, a new computational method was used, one built on a probabilistic model of VDJ rearrangement. TCRdb reprocessing: public reads trimmed at Q25 with fastp, clones called with MiXCR, in-frame beta chains kept. Rows merge per CDR3 protein into single entries with the most common DNA and genes. In this record, the V and J calls reflect TCRdb's handling and not the investigators' own analysis. In this sample the table shows 200,000 or so distinct CDR3 sequences, over 15% of which occur a single time. The top ten clonotypes cover 4.3% of the sample.

General study outcomes and caveats: According to the report, matched synovial fluid samples from ankylosing spondylitis patients were significantly enriched for the disease-linked clones. In peripheral blood, the disease-linked clones were found at relatively low frequencies and had a CD8+ phenotype. Some motif variants had previously been reported in the synovial fluid and blood of reactive arthritis patients, which suggests shared mechanisms of disease initiation. A TCR beta motif of fewer than 10 highly homologous amino acid variants appeared characteristic of blood from ankylosing spondylitis patients.

Specimen: blood, either unsorted or a sorted T cell fraction (not recorded which). This TCR was recovered from a male donor aged 10 to 35 with ankylosing spondylitis or in good health (not recorded which). Donor details come from another sample of the same person, matched by shared clones.

The bases are TGTGCCATCAGTGGGGGACTAGCGTATCACTACGAGCAGTACTTC. Translation gives CAISGGLAYHYEQYF. Recombination connected TRBV10-3 to TRBJ2-7, with 10 bases aligning to TRBD2. Via the germline V gene, CDR1 is ENHRY and CDR2 SYGVKD. Here V drops 4 bases and J drops 3 bases, and the junction holds 6 bases not matched to any gene. The CDR3 numbers 15 residues from cysteine through phenylalanine. The DNA shown is the 45-base CDR3, in frame from base 1.